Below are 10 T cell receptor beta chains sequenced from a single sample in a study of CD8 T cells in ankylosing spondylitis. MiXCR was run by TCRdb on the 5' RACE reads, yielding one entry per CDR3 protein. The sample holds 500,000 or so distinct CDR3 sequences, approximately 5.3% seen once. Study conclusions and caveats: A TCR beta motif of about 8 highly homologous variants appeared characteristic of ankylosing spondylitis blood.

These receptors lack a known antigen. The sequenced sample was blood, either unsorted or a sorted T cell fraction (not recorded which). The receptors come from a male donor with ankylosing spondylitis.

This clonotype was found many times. CDR3 sequence reads: CASRPYKTGELFF. The CDR3 nucleotides read TGTGCCAGCAGGCCATACAAGACCGGGGAGCTGTTTTTT. The rearrangement uses TRBV12-3 or TRBV12-4 and TRBJ2-2, with unresolved D. With 6 bases removed from V and 5 bases from J, the gap between germline ends came to 10 bases. The CDR3 has 13 amino acids.

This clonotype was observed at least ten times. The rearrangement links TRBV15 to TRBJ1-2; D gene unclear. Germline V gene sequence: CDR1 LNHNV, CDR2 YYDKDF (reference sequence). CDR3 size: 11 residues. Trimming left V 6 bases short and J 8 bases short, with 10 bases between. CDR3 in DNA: TGTGCCACCAGTGACCTCTGGGGCTACACCTTC. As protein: CATSDLWGYTF.

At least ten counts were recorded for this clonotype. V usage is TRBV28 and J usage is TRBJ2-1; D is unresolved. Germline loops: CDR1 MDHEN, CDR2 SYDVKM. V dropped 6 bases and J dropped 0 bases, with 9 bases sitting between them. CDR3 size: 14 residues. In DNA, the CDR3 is TGTGCCAGCAGATCTCACTACTCCTACAATGAGCAGTTCTTC. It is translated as CASRSHYSYNEQFF.

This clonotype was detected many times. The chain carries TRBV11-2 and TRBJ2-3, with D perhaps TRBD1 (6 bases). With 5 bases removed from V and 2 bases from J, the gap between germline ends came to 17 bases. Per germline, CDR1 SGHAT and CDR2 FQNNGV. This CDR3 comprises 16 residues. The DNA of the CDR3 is TGTGCCAGCAGCATAGTGGGGACATATGACACAGATACGCAGTATTTT. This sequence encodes CASSIVGTYDTDTQYF.

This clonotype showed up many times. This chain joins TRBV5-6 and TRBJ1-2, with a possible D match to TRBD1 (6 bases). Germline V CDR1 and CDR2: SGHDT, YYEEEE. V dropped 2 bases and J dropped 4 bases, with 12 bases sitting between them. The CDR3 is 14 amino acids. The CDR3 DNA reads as TGTGCCAGCAGCTTACCAGGGGCGTTCTATGGCTACACCTTC. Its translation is CASSLPGAFYGYTF.

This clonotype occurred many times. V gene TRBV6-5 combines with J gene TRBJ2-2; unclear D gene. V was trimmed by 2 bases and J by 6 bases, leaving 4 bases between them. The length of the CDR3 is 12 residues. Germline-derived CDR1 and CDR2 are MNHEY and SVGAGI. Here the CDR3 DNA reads TGTGCCAGCAGTTACCTGGCCGGGGAGCTGTTTTTT. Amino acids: CASSYLAGELFF.

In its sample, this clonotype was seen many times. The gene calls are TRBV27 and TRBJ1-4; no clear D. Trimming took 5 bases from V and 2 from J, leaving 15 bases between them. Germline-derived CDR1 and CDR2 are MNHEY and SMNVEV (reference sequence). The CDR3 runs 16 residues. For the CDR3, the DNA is TGTGCCAGCAGTCGACGACCCCCCGGCACTAATGAAAAACTGTTTTTT. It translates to CASSRRPPGTNEKLFF.

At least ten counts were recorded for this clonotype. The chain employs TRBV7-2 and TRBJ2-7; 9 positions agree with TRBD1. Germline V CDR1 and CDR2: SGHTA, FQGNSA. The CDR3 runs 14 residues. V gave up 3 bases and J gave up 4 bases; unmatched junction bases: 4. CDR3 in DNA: TGTGCCAGCAGCTTCTATGGGACAGGGTACGAGCAGTACTTC. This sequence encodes CASSFYGTGYEQYF.

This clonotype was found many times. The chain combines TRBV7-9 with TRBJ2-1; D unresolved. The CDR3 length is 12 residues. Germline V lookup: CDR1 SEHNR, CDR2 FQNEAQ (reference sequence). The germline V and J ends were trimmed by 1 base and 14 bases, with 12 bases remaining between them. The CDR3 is CASSLGPGPKFF. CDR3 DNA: TGTGCCAGCAGCTTAGGTCCGGGCCCCAAGTTCTTC.

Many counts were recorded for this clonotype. The CDR3 sequence is CASSLYSGTRYGYTF. CDR3 in DNA: TGTGCCAGCAGCTTATACTCCGGGACACGCTATGGCTACACCTTC. The chain combines TRBV7-2 with TRBJ1-2; a weak D match, TRBD1 (6 bases). Germline V gene sequence: CDR1 SGHTA, CDR2 FQGNSA. The CDR3 is 15 residues long. The V end was cut by 2 bases, the J end by 4 bases, with 14 bases between.